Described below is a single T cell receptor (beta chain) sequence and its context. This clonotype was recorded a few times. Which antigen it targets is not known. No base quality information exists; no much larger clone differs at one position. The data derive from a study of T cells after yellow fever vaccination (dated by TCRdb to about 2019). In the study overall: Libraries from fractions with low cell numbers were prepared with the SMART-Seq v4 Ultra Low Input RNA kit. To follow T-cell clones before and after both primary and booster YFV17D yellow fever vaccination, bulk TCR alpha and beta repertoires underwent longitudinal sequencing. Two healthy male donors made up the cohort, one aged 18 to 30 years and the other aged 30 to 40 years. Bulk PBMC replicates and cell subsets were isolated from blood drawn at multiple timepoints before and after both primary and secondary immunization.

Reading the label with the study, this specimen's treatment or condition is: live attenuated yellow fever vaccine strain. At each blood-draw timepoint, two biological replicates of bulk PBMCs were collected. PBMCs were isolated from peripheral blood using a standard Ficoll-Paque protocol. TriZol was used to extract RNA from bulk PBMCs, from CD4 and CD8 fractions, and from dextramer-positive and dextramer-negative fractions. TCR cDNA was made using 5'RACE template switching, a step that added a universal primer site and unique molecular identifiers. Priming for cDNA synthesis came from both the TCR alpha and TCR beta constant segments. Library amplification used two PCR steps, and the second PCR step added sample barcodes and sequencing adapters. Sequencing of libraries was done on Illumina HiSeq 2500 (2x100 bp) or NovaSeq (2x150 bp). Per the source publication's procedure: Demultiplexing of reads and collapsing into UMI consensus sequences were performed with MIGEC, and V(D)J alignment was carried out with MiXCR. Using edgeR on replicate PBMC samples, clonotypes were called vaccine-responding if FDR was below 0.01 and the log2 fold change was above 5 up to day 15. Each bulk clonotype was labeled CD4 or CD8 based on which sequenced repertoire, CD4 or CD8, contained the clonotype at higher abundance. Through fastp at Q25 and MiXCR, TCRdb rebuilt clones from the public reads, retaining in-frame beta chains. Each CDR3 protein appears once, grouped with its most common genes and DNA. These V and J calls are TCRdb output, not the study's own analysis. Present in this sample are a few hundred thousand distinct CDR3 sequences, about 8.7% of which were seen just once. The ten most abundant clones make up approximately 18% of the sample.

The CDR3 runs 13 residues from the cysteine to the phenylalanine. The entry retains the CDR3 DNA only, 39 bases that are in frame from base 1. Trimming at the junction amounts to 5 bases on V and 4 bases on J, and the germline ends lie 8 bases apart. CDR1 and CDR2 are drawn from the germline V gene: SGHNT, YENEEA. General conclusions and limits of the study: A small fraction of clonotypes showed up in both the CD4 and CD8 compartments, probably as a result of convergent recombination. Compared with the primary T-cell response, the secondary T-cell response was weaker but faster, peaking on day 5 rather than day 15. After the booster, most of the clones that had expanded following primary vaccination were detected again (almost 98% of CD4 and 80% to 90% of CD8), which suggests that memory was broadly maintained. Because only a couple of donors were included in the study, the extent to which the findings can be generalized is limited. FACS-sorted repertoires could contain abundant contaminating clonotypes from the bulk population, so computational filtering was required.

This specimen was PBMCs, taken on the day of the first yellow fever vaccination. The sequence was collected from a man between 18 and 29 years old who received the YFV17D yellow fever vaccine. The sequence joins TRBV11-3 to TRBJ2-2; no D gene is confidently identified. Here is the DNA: TGTGCCAGCAGCAAGGACGGCACCGGGGAGCTGTTTTTT. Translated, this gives CASSKDGTGELFF.